This entry lists 3 T cell receptor beta chains sequenced from one sample in a study of regulatory T cells in long-lasting Graves disease. CDR3 regions were amplified by Arm-PCR using iRepertoire HTBI primers to build TCR beta libraries. TCRdb used MiXCR to reprocess the multiplex PCR reads, holding one entry per CDR3 protein. The data contain about 460,000 distinct CDR3 sequences, about 22% of them singletons. Time point defined: persistent/refractory GD, antithyroid drugs over 5 years with positive TRAb. From RNA extracted from PBMCs, the TCR library was made. The sample was peripheral blood mononuclear cells (PBMCs), taken when the disease was refractory, from a patient treated with antithyroid drugs. The receptors derive from a female donor with Graves disease.

The rearrangement uses TRBV5-1 and TRBJ1-2; 9 nucleotides line up with TRBD1. Germline V lookup: CDR1 SGHRS, CDR2 YFSETQ. The length of the CDR3 is 15 residues. V gave up 4 bases and J gave up 3 bases; unmatched junction bases: 7. The DNA for the CDR3 is TGCGCCAGCAGCAGGGACAGGGTCGGTGACTATGGCTACACCTTC. Translated, it gives CASSRDRVGDYGYTF.

A note on this clonotype: A clone one base away is much larger, so this may be a read error. The chain uses TRBV7-3 and TRBJ1-1; 8 bases are a match to TRBD1. J was trimmed by 1 base and V by 1 base; bases with no gene match: 2. Germline CDR1 reads SGHTA; CDR2 reads FQGTGA. The CDR3 contains 15 residues. The CDR3 sequence: CASSLSTGGNTEAFF. As DNA, the CDR3 is TGTGCCAGCAGCTTAAGCACAGGGGGGAACACTGAAGCTTTCTTT.

This chain joins TRBV13 and TRBJ2-7; no clear D gene. V was shortened by 5 bases and J by 0 bases, with 20 bases between the two germline ends. This CDR3 spans 17 amino acids. Germline CDR1 is PRHDT and CDR2 is FYEKMQ (reference sequence). The CDR3 region has the DNA TGTGCCAGCAGCGCCCAGCCCGGACGGGCCCTCTCCTACGAGCAGTACTTC. Residues: CASSAQPGRALSYEQYF.